This T cell receptor (beta chain) appears in the sequencing data of a study of cytomegalovirus exposure and HLA in healthy donors. Study findings and constraints: Rarity marked most TCR sequences, yet some public TCRs occurred in many donors. It was reportedly the case that the classifier diagnosed cytomegalovirus status with high specificity and sensitivity. The study designated about 180 TCR beta chains cytomegalovirus-associated.

Repertoires were generated with immunoSEQ multiplex PCR, while TCRdb's copy carries only in-frame clones and drops some. The sample includes 130,000 to 150,000 clones, less than 90% of them seen just once. This CDR3 region has 17 residues. V was shortened by 7 bases and J by 1 base, with 20 bases between the two germline ends. The germline gives CDR1 SGHTA, CDR2 FQGNSA. The study drew the donors from its 120-subject validation cohort, separate from the 666-subject first cohort. As for this clone: Its antigen remains unknown.

The sequenced sample was PBMCs. The receptor was isolated from a woman aged 18-29 years in good health and CMV-seropositive. V usage is TRBV7-2 and J usage is TRBJ1-5; D may be TRBD1 (5 bases). In nucleotides, the CDR3 is TGTGCCAGCACCGCGGGGCGGGGGTCGAAAAGCAATCAGCCCCAGCATTTT. Amino acid sequence: CASTAGRGSKSNQPQHF.